Presented here are 27 T cell receptor beta chains from one specimen sequenced in a study of blood T cell repertoires in COVID-19 (dated by TCRdb to 2020 to 2022). Library construction relied on the immunoSEQ multiplex PCR assay. Held by TCRdb, this immuneACCESS table contains in-frame sequences only and omits some clones. Under half of the omission traces to an unresolved V gene where checked; the cause of the rest is unknown. This sample gives tens of thousands of clones in total; about 86% of them show up just once. Jointly, the top ten make up around 64% of the sample. The specimen sequenced was peripheral blood. Source of these receptors: an older man with acute or convalescent COVID-19.

V and J are TRBV5-6 and TRBJ1-1; D might be TRBD1 (6 bases). V was trimmed by 4 bases and J by 3 bases, leaving 10 bases between them. This CDR3 is 13 amino acids long. The germline V gene encodes CDR1 SGHDT and CDR2 YYEEEE. The DNA for the CDR3 is TGTGCCAGCAGCCCGGACAGTCACACTGAAGCTTTCTTT. Protein sequence: CASSPDSHTEAFF.

This rearrangement joins TRBV7-2 to TRBJ2-7; D is perhaps TRBD1 (6 bases). The CDR3 covers 14 residues. Germline V gives CDR1 SGHTA, CDR2 FQGNSA. The ends were cut back, 1 base at V and 1 base at J, with 8 bases in the middle. The chain's CDR3 is CASSLGGQSYEQYF. The CDR3 DNA sequence: TGTGCCAGCAGCTTAGGTGGACAGTCCTACGAGCAGTACTTC. The variable domain in full, with the rest retrieved from reference TRBV7-2 and TRBJ2-7, is GAGVSQSPSNKVTEKGKDVELRCDPISGHTALYWYRQSLGQGLEFLIYFQGNSAPDKSGLPSDRFSAERTGGSVSTLTIQRTQQEDSAVYLCASSLGGQSYEQYFGPGTRLTVT.

A single count supports this clone. The V call is TRBV28, the J call TRBJ2-2, with TRBD2 matching over 8 bases. Germline V gives CDR1 MDHEN, CDR2 SYDVKM. This CDR3 spans 15 amino acids. Trimming took 6 bases from V and 1 from J; bases not matched to a gene: 4. The CDR3 sequence is CASSPGGVNTGELFF. In DNA form, the CDR3 reads TGTGCCAGCAGCCCCGGGGGGGTGAACACCGGGGAGCTGTTTTTT.

V gene TRBV20-1 combines with J gene TRBJ1-2, with TRBD1 as a possible D gene (5 bases). The V end lost 3 bases, the J end lost 0 bases, and 8 bases lay between the germline ends. The CDR3 runs to 13 residues. Germline V gives CDR1 DFQATT, CDR2 SNEGSKA (reference sequence). The CDR3 DNA sequence: TGCAGTGCTAGTCGGACAACTAACTATGGCTACACCTTC. Translating it yields CSASRTTNYGYTF.

The genes are TRBV7-2 and TRBJ2-3, with D possibly matching TRBD2 (6 bases). Germline values: CDR1 SGHTA, CDR2 FQGNSA. Deletions cut 5 bases from V and 3 bases from J, with 18 bases between. The CDR3 runs to 16 residues. The CDR3 reads CASSPPGAGQTDTQYF. In nucleotides, the CDR3 is TGTGCCAGCAGCCCGCCGGGAGCCGGTCAGACAGATACGCAGTATTTT.

The V and J genes are TRBV7-2 and TRBJ2-5; 8 positions agree with TRBD1. Trimming at V came to 0 bases and at J to 6 bases, leaving 3 bases not matched to a gene. Per the germline V gene, CDR1 is SGHTA and CDR2 is FQGNSA. The CDR3 covers 14 residues. CDR3 in amino acids: CASSLAQGAKTQYF. CDR3 DNA: TGTGCCAGCAGCTTAGCGCAGGGGGCAAAGACCCAGTACTTC. Variable domain in full (rest from reference TRBV7-2 and TRBJ2-5): GAGVSQSPSNKVTEKGKDVELRCDPISGHTALYWYRQSLGQGLEFLIYFQGNSAPDKSGLPSDRFSAERTGGSVSTLTIQRTQQEDSAVYLCASSLAQGAKTQYFGPGTRLLVL.

The rearrangement uses TRBV10-3 and TRBJ2-3; TRBD2 agrees at 8 bases. CDR1 ENHRY and CDR2 SYGVKD come from the germline V gene. V lost 3 bases and J lost 3; bases outside the gene matches: 8. This CDR3 is 16 amino acids long. CDR3 nucleotide sequence: TGTGCCATCAGTGAAATAGCGGGAAGTAAAACAGATACGCAGTATTTT. Amino acid sequence: CAISEIAGSKTDTQYF.

The rearrangement joins TRBV6-2 or TRBV6-3 to TRBJ1-1; 10 nucleotides match TRBD1. This CDR3 is 15 amino acids long. V was clipped by 2 bases and J by 1 base; unmatched bases: 1. Per the germline V gene, CDR1 is MNHEY and CDR2 is SVGEGT. As DNA, the CDR3 is TGTGCCAGCAGTTACAGACAGGGGGCGAACACTGAAGCTTTCTTT. Protein product: CASSYRQGANTEAFF.

The chain joins TRBV6-2 or TRBV6-3 to TRBJ1-1; possible D gene TRBD1, 6 bases. Germline V gene data show CDR1 as MNHEY and CDR2 as SVGEGT. Trimming removed 5 bases at V and 3 bases at J, with 16 bases between. The CDR3 runs 15 residues. The CDR3 DNA sequence: TGTGCCAGCAGTCACCCGCGGACAGACCACACTGAAGCTTTCTTT. It yields the protein CASSHPRTDHTEAFF.

V is TRBV11-3 and J is TRBJ2-3, with a weak D call TRBD1 (5 bases). Trimming took off 3 bases at V and 4 bases at J, with 11 bases between the two ends. Per germline, CDR1 SGHNT and CDR2 YENEEA. This CDR3 region has 14 residues. DNA for the CDR3: TGTGCCAGCAGCTTTGGGGCAGGGCCAGATACGCAGTATTTT. Protein sequence: CASSFGAGPDTQYF.

The V gene is TRBV2, the J gene TRBJ1-4; perhaps TRBD1 as D (6 bases). V dropped 6 bases and J dropped 1 base, with 12 bases sitting between them. Germline assignment: CDR1 SNHLY and CDR2 FYNNEI. This CDR3 region has 15 residues. The CDR3: CASSRFRGTNEKLFF. In DNA form, the CDR3 reads TGTGCCAGCAGCCGATTCAGGGGAACTAATGAAAAACTGTTTTTT.

CDR3 bases: TGTGCCAGCAACTGGGGGCTTGAGACCCAGTACTTC. It specifies CASNWGLETQYF. V is TRBV28 and J is TRBJ2-5, with D possibly TRBD1 on 6 matching bases. Germline assignment: CDR1 MDHEN and CDR2 SYDVKM. The V and J ends lost 7 bases and 5 bases respectively, with 11 bases between them. The CDR3 has 12 amino acids.

V usage is TRBV2 and J usage is TRBJ1-5, with 8 bases identical to TRBD1. The J segment lost 5 bases and the V segment lost 6 bases, leaving 6 bases of the junction unmatched. The CDR3 sequence is 14 residues long. The germline CDR1 and CDR2 sequences are SNHLY and FYNNEI. This CDR3 is CASSAGTGHQPQHF. CDR3 DNA: TGTGCCAGCAGCGCCGGGACAGGACATCAGCCCCAGCATTTT.

This chain connects TRBV21-1 to TRBJ2-3; TRBD2, the table's D call, was not compared with the DNA. TRBV21-1 is a listed pseudogene. This CDR3 region has 17 residues. The CDR3 is CASSQGLLAWRGDTQYF. The CDR3 DNA reads TGTGCCAGCAGCCAAGGCCTACTAGCTTGGCGGGGAGATACGCAGTATTTT.

The rearrangement joins TRBV7-8 to TRBJ1-1, with TRBD1 as a possible D gene (6 bases). From germline, CDR1 is SGHVS and CDR2 FQNEAQ. CDR3 length equals 15 residues. V lost 6 bases, J lost 7 bases, and 21 bases lay in between. The CDR3: CASRQGGREEGEAFF. In DNA form, the CDR3 reads TGTGCCAGCAGACAGGGCGGCAGGGAAGAGGGTGAAGCTTTCTTT.

The chain couples TRBV10-3 to TRBJ1-1; no clear D. The CDR3 is 15 residues long. Germline values: CDR1 ENHRY, CDR2 SYGVKD. Trimming took off 4 bases at V and 0 bases at J, with 12 bases between the two ends. This CDR3 reads CAISANSLMNTEAFF. The CDR3 DNA reads TGTGCCATCAGTGCTAATAGCCTTATGAACACTGAAGCTTTCTTT.

This clone was seen a single time. The rearrangement joins TRBV30 to TRBJ2-7, with 10 positions matching TRBD2. Trimming cost V 7 bases and J 3 bases; bases outside gene matches: 6. Germline V gene data show CDR1 as GTSNPN and CDR2 as SVGIG (reference sequence). The CDR3 covers 13 residues. CDR3 DNA: TGTGCCTTTATCCCTAGCGGGAGCTACGAGCAGTACTTC. As protein: CAFIPSGSYEQYF.

The rearrangement uses TRBV28 and TRBJ2-7, with 9 bases identical to TRBD1. CDR3 length: 14 amino acids. Germline CDR1 and CDR2: MDHEN and SYDVKM. V shed 8 bases and J 7 bases; nucleotides not matched to a gene: 12. The CDR3 nucleotides are TGTGCCAGCCACCGGGACAGGGTTTCTGTTGAGCAGTACTTC. Translation gives CASHRDRVSVEQYF.

V is TRBV5-1 and J is TRBJ1-6; possibly TRBD1 for D (6 bases). Looked up from germline, CDR1 is SGHRS and CDR2 is YFSETQ. Trimming stripped 3 bases from V and 0 bases from J, with 22 bases between. The length of the CDR3 is 20 residues. CDR3 DNA sequence: TGCGCCAGCAGCTATAACGACAGGTTGGGCACAAGCTCCTATAATTCACCCCTCCACTTT. This encodes CASSYNDRLGTSSYNSPLHF.

The CDR3 nucleotides read TGTGCCAGTACTTCTCCAGGGGACGATTCCGCCGGGGAGCTGTTTTTT. Translation: CASTSPGDDSAGELFF. The chain is built from TRBV19 and TRBJ2-2, with TRBD1 as a possible D gene (6 bases). The CDR3 is 16 amino acids. V lost 7 bases and J 6 bases, leaving 21 bases between the germline ends. Germline V gives CDR1 LNHDA, CDR2 SQIVND (reference sequence).

The CDR3 DNA reads as TGTGCCTGGACTATGGCGGGTTTCACTGAAGCTTTCTTT. It codes for CAWTMAGFTEAFF. The chain couples TRBV30 to TRBJ1-1; D is unclear. The V and J ends lost 4 bases and 4 bases respectively, with 13 bases between them. The germline V gene has CDR1 GTSNPN and CDR2 SVGIG (reference sequence). The CDR3 is 13 amino acids.

The chain recombines TRBV5-6 with TRBJ1-1; D gene ambiguous. The length of the CDR3 is 11 residues. V lost 4 bases, J lost 7 bases, and 8 bases lay in between. Germline-derived CDR1 and CDR2 are SGHDT and YYEEEE. The CDR3 DNA reads as TGTGCCAGCAGCCGCTCTATTGAAGCTTTCTTT. Protein sequence: CASSRSIEAFF. Variable domain in full (rest from reference TRBV5-6 and TRBJ1-1): DAGVTQSPTHLIKTRGQQVTLRCSPKSGHDTVSWYQQALGQGPQFIFQYYEEEERQRGNFPDRFSGHQFPNYSSELNVNALLLGDSALYLCASSRSIEAFFGQGTRLTVV.

The chain links TRBV5-4 to TRBJ2-7, with D perhaps matching TRBD2 (6 bases). This CDR3 has 16 residues. Trimming took 4 bases from V and 5 from J, leaving 22 bases between them. Per germline, CDR1 SGHNT and CDR2 YYREEE (reference sequence). CDR3 nucleotides: TGTGCCAGCAGCCTTACACCAGGCGGGGCTTCGGACGAGCAGTACTTC. It encodes CASSLTPGGASDEQYF. Complete variable domain (other parts from reference TRBV5-4 and TRBJ2-7): ETGVTQSPTHLIKTRGQQVTLRCSSQSGHNTVSWYQQALGQGPQFIFQYYREEENGRGNFPPRFSGLQFPNYSSELNVNALELDDSALYLCASSLTPGGASDEQYFGPGTRLTVT.

The chain joins TRBV10-3 to TRBJ2-5, with TRBD1 matching 8 bases. The J segment lost 0 bases and the V segment lost 7 bases, leaving 4 bases of the junction unmatched. The CDR3 loop spans 14 amino acids. Germline V gene sequence: CDR1 ENHRY, CDR2 SYGVKD. CDR3 coding DNA: TGTGCCATCAACGACAGGGGCTACCAAGAGACCCAGTACTTC. Translating gives CAINDRGYQETQYF.

The DNA for the CDR3 is TGTGCCAGCTCACCATCGAATGGGGGCCAGCCCCAGCATTTT. Translation: CASSPSNGGQPQHF. This sequence joins TRBV18 and TRBJ1-5; TRBD1 is a possible D gene (6 bases). CDR1 KGHSH and CDR2 LQKENI come from the germline V gene. This CDR3 has 14 residues. V lost 2 bases, J lost 7 bases, and 12 bases lay in between.

CDR3 sequence reads: CASSFESSGFYGYTF. The CDR3 nucleotides read TGTGCCAGCAGCTTTGAGTCCTCCGGGTTCTATGGCTACACCTTC. This chain uses TRBV5-6 with TRBJ1-2; D not resolved. The CDR3 runs 15 residues. The V gene lost 2 bases and the J gene lost 4 bases, with 15 bases spanning the gap. Per germline, CDR1 SGHDT and CDR2 YYEEEE.

The chain's CDR3 is CASSLGQGGHQPQHF. DNA of the CDR3: TGTGCCAGTAGTCTAGGACAGGGGGGCCATCAGCCCCAGCATTTT. This chain connects TRBV19 to TRBJ1-5; 10 bases are shared with TRBD1. Germline CDR1 and CDR2: LNHDA and SQIVND (reference sequence). The CDR3 loop spans 15 amino acids. The J segment lost 5 bases and the V segment lost 5 bases, leaving 6 bases of the junction unmatched.